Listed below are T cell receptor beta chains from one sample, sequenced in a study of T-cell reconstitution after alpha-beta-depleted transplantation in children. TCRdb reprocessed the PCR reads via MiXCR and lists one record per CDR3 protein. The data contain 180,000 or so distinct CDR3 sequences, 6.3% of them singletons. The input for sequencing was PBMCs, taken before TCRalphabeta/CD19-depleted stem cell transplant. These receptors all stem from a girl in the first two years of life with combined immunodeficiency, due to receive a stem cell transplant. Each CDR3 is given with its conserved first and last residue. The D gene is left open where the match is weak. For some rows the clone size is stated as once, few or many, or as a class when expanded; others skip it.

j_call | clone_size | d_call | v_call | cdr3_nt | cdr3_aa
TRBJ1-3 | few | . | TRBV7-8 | TGTGCCAGCAGTTACAGGACCTCTGGAAACACCATATATTTT | CASSYRTSGNTIYF
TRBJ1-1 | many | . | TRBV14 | TGTGCCAGCAGCCAATTAGGGCCATCCCAAGCTTTCTTT | CASSQLGPSQAFF
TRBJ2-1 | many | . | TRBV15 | TGTGCCACCAGCAGCGCTATAAGGGTCAATGAGCAGTTCTTC | CATSSAIRVNEQFF
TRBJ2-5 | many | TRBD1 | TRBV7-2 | TGTGCCAGCAGCACCCGGACAGGGGTGAGAGAGACCCAGTACTTC | CASSTRTGVRETQYF
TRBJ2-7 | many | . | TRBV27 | TGTGCCAGCAGTTCTAGCCCGAACAGGATTTGGTCCTACGAGCAGTACTTC | CASSSSPNRIWSYEQYF
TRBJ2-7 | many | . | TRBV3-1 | TGTGCCAGCAGCCAAGAATGGGCTGGGTCGCCCTACGAGCAGTACTTC | CASSQEWAGSPYEQYF
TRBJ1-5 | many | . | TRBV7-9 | TGTGCCAGCAGCCCAAATTTGAGGAGGAGCAATCAGCCCCAGCATTTT | CASSPNLRRSNQPQHF
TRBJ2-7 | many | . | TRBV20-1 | TGCAGTGCTAGCCTGGGATTCCCCACGTACGAGCAGTACTTC | CSASLGFPTYEQYF
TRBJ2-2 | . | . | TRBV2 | TGTGCCAGCCGGCGGGTTACCGGGGAGCTGTTTTTT | CASRRVTGELFF
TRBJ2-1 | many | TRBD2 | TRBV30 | TGTGCCTGGGGGGACCCGGGACTAGTTATCCAGGGTGAGCAGTTCTTC | CAWGDPGLVIQGEQFF
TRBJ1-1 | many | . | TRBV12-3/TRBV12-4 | TGTGCCAGCAGTTTAAACAGCGGAAACACTGAAGCTTTCTTT | CASSLNSGNTEAFF
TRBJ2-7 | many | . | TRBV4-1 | TGCGCCAGCAGCCAAGAGCGGGGAGGCTACGAGCAGTACTTC | CASSQERGGYEQYF
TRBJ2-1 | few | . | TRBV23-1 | TGCGCCAGCATGGGTATAAATGAGCAGTTCTTC | CASMGINEQFF
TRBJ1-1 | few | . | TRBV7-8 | TGTGCCAGCAGCTTAGTTTGGGGAACCCCGGGAAACGGTGAAGCTTTCTTT | CASSLVWGTPGNGEAFF
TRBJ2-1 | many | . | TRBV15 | TGTGCCACCAAGCAGGGGAACTACAATGAGCAGTTCTTC | CATKQGNYNEQFF
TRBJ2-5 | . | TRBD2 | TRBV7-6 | TGTGCCAGCAGCGAAGCGGGGACTAGCGCTACCGATCAGTACTTC | CASSEAGTSATDQYF
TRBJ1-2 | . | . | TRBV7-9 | TGTGCCAGCAGCAAAGTTGGACAGCTAATCAACTATGGCTACACCTTC | CASSKVGQLINYGYTF
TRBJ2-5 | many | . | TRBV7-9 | TGTGCCAGCAGCTTAGTCTGGGAAGAGACCCAGTACTTC | CASSLVWEETQYF
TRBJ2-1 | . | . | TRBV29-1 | TGCAGCGTTGATTACTCTTACAATGAGCAGTTCTTC | CSVDYSYNEQFF
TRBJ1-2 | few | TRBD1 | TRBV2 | TGTGCCAGCAGGATGGGGACAGGGAAGGGCTACACCTTC | CASRMGTGKGYTF
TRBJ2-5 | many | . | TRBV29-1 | TGCAGCGTTGAGGGTTGGGGGACTTCTGAGACCCAGTACTTC | CSVEGWGTSETQYF
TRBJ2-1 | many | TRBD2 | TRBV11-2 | TGTGCCAGCCACCTAATGGCGGGAGCCTACAATGAGCAGTTCTTC | CASHLMAGAYNEQFF
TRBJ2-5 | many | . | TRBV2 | TGTGCCAGCAGTGAAGGGAGACAGTCAGAGACCCAGTACTTC | CASSEGRQSETQYF
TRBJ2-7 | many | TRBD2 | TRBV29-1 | TGCAGCGTTGGACTAGCGGGCGCCGGCTACGAGCAGTACTTC | CSVGLAGAGYEQYF
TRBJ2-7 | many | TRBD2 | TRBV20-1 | TGCAGTGCTAGAAACCCCCTACTAGCGGGGGGGTACGAGCAGTACTTC | CSARNPLLAGGYEQYF
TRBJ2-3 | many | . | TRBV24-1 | TGTGCCACCAGTGATCCCTTCCCCGGGTTTACGTATTTT | CATSDPFPGFTYF
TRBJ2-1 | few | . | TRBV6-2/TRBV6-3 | TGTGCCAGCAACCACGGGGGGGAATTGGACAGGAGCTCCTACAATGAGCAGTTCTTC | CASNHGGELDRSSYNEQFF
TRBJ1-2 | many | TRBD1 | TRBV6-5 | TGTGCCAGCTTTATGACAGGGGCCCCATTCTATGGCTACACCTTC | CASFMTGAPFYGYTF
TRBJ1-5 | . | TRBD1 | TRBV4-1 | TGCGCCAGCAGCCAGGTACAGGGGGCGGGAAATCAGCCCCAGCATTTT | CASSQVQGAGNQPQHF